Shown below are 10 T cell receptor beta chains from a single sample sequenced in a study of graft-versus-host responses after intestinal transplantation. Generated by immunoSEQ multiplex PCR, the TCRdb table keeps only in-frame clones and is missing some. Among tens of thousands of clones listed, about 95% were seen once. Antigens for these TCRs are unknown. The sample was unstimulated CD8+ T cells sorted from spleen or lymph node cells, taken before transplant. These receptors were collected from a human donor who was the organ donor for an intestinal transplant.

This chain joins TRBV5-1 and TRBJ1-4; tentative D call: TRBD1 (6 bases). Germline loops: CDR1 SGHRS, CDR2 YFSETQ. The CDR3 consists of 15 residues. The V gene lost 4 bases and the J gene lost 4 bases, with 14 bases spanning the gap. The CDR3 protein is CASSIQVRGNEKLFF. The CDR3 nucleotides read TGCGCCAGCAGCATACAGGTCAGGGGTAATGAAAAACTGTTTTTT.

V gene TRBV19 combines with J gene TRBJ2-7, with D possibly TRBD1 on 6 matching bases. Trimming removed 3 bases from V and 5 bases from J, with 11 bases in between. The CDR3 has 13 residues. Germline V CDR1 and CDR2: LNHDA, SQIVND (reference sequence). The CDR3 sequence is CASSIARDNEQYF. CDR3 DNA: TGTGCCAGTAGTATCGCCAGGGACAACGAGCAGTACTTC.

This CDR3 is CASSGIGRGGTDTQYF. DNA of the CDR3: TGTGCCAGCAGTGGAATTGGGCGGGGAGGCACAGATACGCAGTATTTT. The genes are TRBV2 and TRBJ2-3; a possible D gene is TRBD2 (6 bases). The CDR3 is made up of 16 amino acids. Trimming pared 4 bases from V and 1 base from J, leaving 15 bases between. CDR1 is SNHLY, CDR2 FYNNEI, per germline.

The chain carries TRBV29-1 and TRBJ2-7, with 9 positions matching TRBD1. The CDR3 is 13 amino acids. CDR1 and CDR2 from the germline V gene are SQVTM and ANQGSEA. V lost 6 bases to trimming and J lost 0 bases; unmatched junction nucleotides: 3. As DNA, the CDR3 is TGCAGCGTCGCGACAGGGGGCTCCTACGAGCAGTACTTC. It specifies CSVATGGSYEQYF.

The chain has TRBV28 and TRBJ1-2, with D possibly TRBD1 on 6 matching bases. Trimming shortened V by 5 bases and J by 4 bases, and 20 bases separated the two germline ends. There are 16 residues in the CDR3. Germline V CDR1 and CDR2: MDHEN, SYDVKM. The CDR3 sequence is CASSQIGQITSYGYTF. The CDR3 coding sequence is TGTGCCAGCAGTCAGATCGGACAGATTACATCCTATGGCTACACCTTC.

DNA of the CDR3: TGCGCCAGCAGTGTTAGCGGCCACCAACAAGAGACCCAGTACTTC. Translation: CASSVSGHQQETQYF. The gene calls are TRBV5-1 and TRBJ2-5, with a possible D match to TRBD2 (6 bases). The CDR3 is 15 amino acids. V was clipped by 5 bases and J by 2 bases, with 16 bases between them. The germline CDR1 and CDR2 sequences are SGHRS and YFSETQ.

The CDR3 nucleotides read TGTGCCAGTACCCCAGGGACCCCCACGAACACTGAAGCTTTCTTT. Translating it yields CASTPGTPTNTEAFF. V usage is TRBV19 and J usage is TRBJ1-1, with a weak D call TRBD1 (5 bases). Per germline, CDR1 LNHDA and CDR2 SQIVND (reference sequence). Trimming took 7 bases from V and 1 from J, leaving 16 bases between them. The CDR3 is made up of 15 amino acids.

CDR3 in DNA: TGTGCCAGCAGATCAAACAGGGCAGATACGCAGTATTTT. It is translated as CASRSNRADTQYF. The chain joins TRBV11-2 to TRBJ2-3; the D gene is possibly TRBD1 (6 bases). CDR3 length: 13 residues. Germline CDR1 reads SGHAT; CDR2 reads FQNNGV. The V end lost 6 bases, the J end lost 4 bases, and 11 bases lay between the germline ends. The full variable domain, rest sourced from reference TRBV11-2 and TRBJ2-3, is EAGVAQSPRYKIIEKRQSVAFWCNPISGHATLYWYQQILGQGPKLLIQFQNNGVVDDSQLPKDRFSAERLKGVDSTLKIQPAKLEDSAVYLCASRSNRADTQYFGPGTRLTVL.

This clone was recorded only once. The J gene is TRBJ2-2, the V gene TRBV27; maybe TRBD1 (5 bases). Trimming cost V 3 bases and J 6 bases, with 20 bases left between them. Germline V gene data show CDR1 as MNHEY and CDR2 as SMNVEV (reference sequence). The CDR3 has 17 residues. CDR3 DNA sequence: TGTGCCAGCAGTTTTCAGGCGTGGCAGGGCGGTGCCGGGGAGCTGTTTTTT. Translating gives CASSFQAWQGGAGELFF.

A single count supports this clone. The rearrangement joins TRBV28 to TRBJ2-7, with D unresolved. In germline, CDR1 is MDHEN, CDR2 SYDVKM. With 4 bases removed from V and 3 bases from J, the gap between germline ends came to 10 bases. The CDR3 is 13 amino acids. The CDR3 is CASSSRAVYEQYF. DNA for the CDR3: TGTGCCAGCAGTTCTCGGGCCGTCTACGAGCAGTACTTC.